The next 29 T cell receptor beta chains were all read from a single sample in a study of cytomegalovirus exposure and HLA in healthy donors. Use of 60 Vbeta and 13 Jbeta primers characterized the PCR. Repertoires were generated with immunoSEQ multiplex PCR, while TCRdb's copy carries only in-frame clones and drops some. Seen here are about 140,000 clones, around 70% observed once, and the top ten hold 1.5% to 2%. Material: PBMCs. Every receptor here comes from a woman aged 30 to 39 in good health and CMV-seronegative.

J is TRBJ2-7 and V is TRBV4-1; TRBD2 matches at 7 bases. This CDR3 region has 17 residues. The V and J ends lost 0 bases and 3 bases, in that order; junction bases with no gene match: 11. Germline CDR1 MGHRA, CDR2 YSYEKL. For the CDR3, the DNA is TGCGCCAGCAGCCAAGAATCGTTCGCGGGAGCTGGCTACGAGCAGTACTTC. It specifies CASSQESFAGAGYEQYF.

This clone was detected once. This chain connects TRBV29-1 to TRBJ2-3; D perhaps matches TRBD1 (5 bases). The CDR3 sequence is 14 residues long. Germline CDR1 reads SQVTM; CDR2 reads ANQGSEA. The V end lost 6 bases, the J end lost 1 base, and 14 bases lay between the germline ends. CDR3 nucleotide sequence: TGCAGCGTCCAGGGCAAGGGTGGCACAGATACGCAGTATTTT. This codes for CSVQGKGGTDTQYF.

This clone showed up just a few times. The rearrangement links TRBV30 to TRBJ1-6; tentative D call: TRBD1 (5 bases). This CDR3 is 15 amino acids long. With 0 bases removed from V and 8 bases from J, the gap between germline ends came to 14 bases. Germline values: CDR1 GTSNPN, CDR2 SVGIG (reference sequence). The CDR3 bases are TGTGCCTGGAGTGTACGTAAGGGGTTGGATTCACCCCTCCACTTT. Protein product: CAWSVRKGLDSPLHF.

The CDR3 is CASSLQGPGDSPLHF. The CDR3 DNA sequence: TGTGCCAGCAGCCTACAGGGGCCCGGGGATTCACCCCTCCACTTT. V is TRBV25-1 and J is TRBJ1-6; 7 bases fit TRBD1. The CDR3 runs 15 residues. With 6 bases clipped from V and 8 bases from J, the junction kept 10 bases outside the gene matches. Per germline, CDR1 MGHDK and CDR2 SYGVNS. Filled out from reference TRBV25-1 and TRBJ1-6, the complete variable domain reads EADIYQTPRYLVIGTGKKITLECSQTMGHDKMYWYQQDPGMELHLIHYSYGVNSTEKGDLSSESTVSRIRTEHFPLTLESARPSHTSQYLCASSLQGPGDSPLHFGNGTRLTVT.

This clone was found a few times. CDR3: CSVDTGGAWGYTF. The CDR3 region has the DNA TGCAGCGTTGATACAGGGGGCGCGTGGGGCTACACCTTC. The V call is TRBV29-1, the J call TRBJ1-2; 9 positions match TRBD1. CDR3 length equals 13 residues. V shed 3 bases and J 8 bases; nucleotides not matched to a gene: 7. The germline V gene has CDR1 SQVTM and CDR2 ANQGSEA.

This chain links TRBV2 with TRBJ2-5; TRBD2 aligns across 7 bases. CDR3 size: 14 residues. V shed 7 bases and J 4 bases; nucleotides not matched to a gene: 9. The germline CDR1 and CDR2 sequences are SNHLY and FYNNEI. This CDR3 reads CASNYAGVGETQYF. The CDR3 DNA reads as TGTGCCAGCAATTATGCGGGGGTGGGAGAGACCCAGTACTTC.

This clone occurred once. The chain couples TRBV5-6 to TRBJ1-4; no definite D call. V was shortened by 0 bases and J by 3 bases, with 6 bases between the two germline ends. CDR1 and CDR2 from the germline V gene are SGHDT and YYEEEE. The CDR3 is made up of 14 amino acids. The DNA of the CDR3 is TGTGCCAGCAGCTTGGAGGGAGCTAATGAAAAACTGTTTTTT. Translation gives CASSLEGANEKLFF.

This chain links TRBV19 with TRBJ1-2; TRBD1 matches at 7 bases. Germline assignment: CDR1 LNHDA and CDR2 SQIVND (reference sequence). The V and J ends lost 2 bases and 4 bases, in that order; junction bases with no gene match: 13. There are 17 residues in the CDR3. The CDR3 loop reads CASSISVGRGPGYGYTF. For the CDR3, the DNA is TGTGCCAGTAGTATAAGTGTTGGAAGGGGGCCAGGCTATGGCTACACCTTC.

V and J are TRBV6-5 and TRBJ2-5, with D possibly matching TRBD1 (5 bases). V was trimmed by 6 bases and J by 5 bases, leaving 16 bases between them. CDR3 length equals 14 residues. Germline CDR1 MNHEY, CDR2 SVGAGI. CDR3 sequence reads: CASSQRQMGETQYF. CDR3 coding DNA: TGTGCCAGCAGCCAAAGACAGATGGGCGAGACCCAGTACTTC.

The chain joins TRBV6-1 to TRBJ2-5, with D maybe TRBD2 (5 bases). This CDR3 has 15 residues. Germline CDR1 and CDR2: MNHNS and SASEGT. The V gene lost 1 base and the J gene lost 2 bases, with 11 bases spanning the gap. The CDR3 loop is CASSEGIGVQETQYF. CDR3 DNA: TGTGCCAGCAGTGAAGGAATCGGGGTACAAGAGACCCAGTACTTC.

The chain employs TRBV6-5 and TRBJ1-2; 9 bases align to TRBD1. The CDR3 extends over 15 amino acids. Germline V gene sequence: CDR1 MNHEY, CDR2 SVGAGI. After removal of 5 bases from V and 3 bases from J, the junction contained 7 bases not matched to a gene. The CDR3 region is CASSPLQGADYGYTF. DNA for the CDR3: TGTGCCAGCAGTCCTTTACAGGGGGCTGACTATGGCTACACCTTC.

The chain employs TRBV5-1 and TRBJ2-5; 8 bases line up with TRBD1. The CDR3 totals 13 residues. Per the germline V gene, CDR1 is SGHRS and CDR2 is YFSETQ. V was clipped by 5 bases and J by 5 bases; unmatched bases: 5. CDR3 coding DNA: TGCGCCAGCAGAAGTCACAGGGGGGAGACCCAGTACTTC. Translating gives CASRSHRGETQYF.

This clone occurred once. The chain employs TRBV12-1 and TRBJ2-5; the table gives TRBD2 as D, unverified against the DNA. TRBV12-1 represents a pseudogene. The length of the CDR3 is 14 residues. For the CDR3, the DNA is TGTGCCAGCAGCTTTTCTGTGTACCAAGAGACCCAGTACTTC. This codes for CASSFSVYQETQYF.

V is TRBV6-5 and J is TRBJ2-1; 8 nucleotides agree with TRBD2. This CDR3 region has 14 residues. The germline CDR1 and CDR2 sequences are MNHEY and SVGAGI. V lost 10 bases, J lost 8 bases, and 13 bases stayed unmatched. CDR3 protein: CATNRRRGVDEQFF. For the CDR3, the DNA is TGTGCCACCAACCGGCGGCGGGGGGTAGATGAGCAGTTCTTC.

V is TRBV28 and J is TRBJ1-1, with D possibly matching TRBD1 (6 bases). The CDR3 consists of 14 residues. Germline V gives CDR1 MDHEN, CDR2 SYDVKM. V was trimmed by 5 bases and J by 1 base, leaving 11 bases between them. CDR3: CASSEMGQNTEAFF. The CDR3 nucleotides read TGTGCCAGCAGTGAAATGGGACAGAACACTGAAGCTTTCTTT. The full variable domain, completed using reference TRBV28 and TRBJ1-1, is DVKVTQSSRYLVKRTGEKVFLECVQDMDHENMFWYRQDPGLGLRLIYFSYDVKMKEKGDIPEGYSVSREKKERFSLILESASTNQTSMYLCASSEMGQNTEAFFGQGTRLTVV.

CDR3 in amino acids: CASCRQGGSYEQYF. DNA of the CDR3: TGTGCCAGCTGCCGCCAGGGAGGGTCCTACGAGCAGTACTTC. This chain joins TRBV28 and TRBJ2-7; 7 nucleotides line up with TRBD2. This CDR3 is 14 amino acids long. With V trimmed by 8 bases and J by 1 base, 8 bases remained unmatched. The germline gives CDR1 MDHEN, CDR2 SYDVKM. Supplemented by reference TRBV28 and TRBJ2-7, the full variable domain reads DVKVTQSSRYLVKRTGEKVFLECVQDMDHENMFWYRQDPGLGLRLIYFSYDVKMKEKGDIPEGYSVSREKKERFSLILESASTNQTSMYLCASCRQGGSYEQYFGPGTRLTVT.

This clone appeared a few times. V and J are TRBV5-6 and TRBJ2-7; 11 bases line up with TRBD2. The CDR3 contains 15 residues. J lost 6 bases, V lost 4 bases, and 9 bases had no gene match. Germline V gene data show CDR1 as SGHDT and CDR2 as YYEEEE. As DNA, the CDR3 is TGTGCCAGCAGCAACCAACTAGCGGGAGTAGGCGAGCAGTACTTC. It translates to CASSNQLAGVGEQYF.

This rearrangement joins TRBV19 to TRBJ1-1, with a tentative D call TRBD1 (6 bases). Per the germline V gene, CDR1 is LNHDA and CDR2 is SQIVND (reference sequence). Trimming pared 4 bases from V and 0 bases from J, leaving 12 bases between. The CDR3 is 15 amino acids. DNA of the CDR3: TGTGCCAGTAGTACCCCAGGGGCCCTGAACACTGAAGCTTTCTTT. Translated: CASSTPGALNTEAFF.

As for this clone: At the DNA level, this CDR3 is encoded by other sequences in the same sample as well. The CDR3 DNA reads TGTGCCAGCAGCCAACAAGAGACCCAGTACTTC. Protein: CASSQQETQYF. The J gene is TRBJ2-5, the V gene TRBV6-6; no definite D call. Germline V gives CDR1 MNHNY, CDR2 SVGAGI (reference sequence). V dropped 6 bases and J dropped 2 bases, with 4 bases sitting between them. This CDR3 has 11 amino acids.

The chain has TRBV7-6 and TRBJ2-2; 11 positions match TRBD2. The V and J ends lost 5 bases and 4 bases, in that order; junction bases with no gene match: 12. The CDR3 runs to 18 residues. Germline V gene lookup returns CDR1 SGHVS and CDR2 FNYEAQ. The CDR3 DNA follows: TGTGCCAGCAGCGGGGAACTAGCGGGAGTCGGTCTCACCGGGGAGCTGTTTTTT. Its translation is CASSGELAGVGLTGELFF.

The J gene is TRBJ1-6, the V gene TRBV19; 9 bases map to TRBD1. CDR3 length equals 15 residues. The germline CDR1 and CDR2 sequences are LNHDA and SQIVND (reference sequence). Unmatched junction bases numbered 7, after V lost 6 bases and J lost 7 bases. CDR3 in amino acids: CASSRRTGENSPLHF. In nucleotides, the CDR3 is TGTGCCAGTAGCAGGAGGACAGGGGAAAATTCACCCCTCCACTTT.

A few counts support this clone. The J gene is TRBJ2-1, the V gene TRBV16, with 10 bases that match TRBD1. Losses at the gene ends were 4 bases for V and 7 bases for J; bases not matched to a gene: 7. This CDR3 comprises 15 residues. Germline V lookup: CDR1 KGHSY, CDR2 FQNENV. The CDR3 reads CASSPRQGAENEQFF. CDR3 DNA sequence: TGTGCCAGCAGCCCCCGACAGGGGGCGGAAAATGAGCAGTTCTTC.

This chain joins TRBV2 and TRBJ2-7, with TRBD2 matching 16 bases. V shed 6 bases and J 3 bases; nucleotides not matched to a gene: 14. The germline V gene has CDR1 SNHLY and CDR2 FYNNEI. CDR3 size: 19 residues. In DNA form, the CDR3 reads TGTGCCAGCAGGGACCCCACCGGGACTAGCGGGAGGGCCGGCTACGAGCAGTACTTC. The encoded protein is CASRDPTGTSGRAGYEQYF. The full variable domain, with the rest looked up from reference TRBV2 and TRBJ2-7, is EPEVTQTPSHQVTQMGQEVILRCVPISNHLYFYWYRQILGQKVEFLVSFYNNEISEKSEIFDDQFSVERPDGSNFTLKIRSTKLEDSAMYFCASRDPTGTSGRAGYEQYFGPGTRLTVT.

The chain has TRBV6-4 and TRBJ2-4; 8 bases line up with TRBD2. CDR3 length: 14 residues. Germline CDR1 MRHNA, CDR2 SNTAGT. V trimming: 4 bases; J trimming: 9 bases; junction bases outside the gene matches: 8. CDR3 sequence (DNA): TGTGCCAGCAGTGTAGTCGGGGGGGCTGGCATTCAGTACTTC. Translated, it gives CASSVVGGAGIQYF.

The chain has TRBV2 and TRBJ1-6, with a possible D match to TRBD1 (5 bases). Trimming cost V 7 bases and J 5 bases, with 18 bases left between them. Germline CDR1 reads SNHLY; CDR2 reads FYNNEI. This CDR3 has 16 residues. CDR3 protein: CASTPLPQGNNSPLHF. The CDR3 nucleotides read TGTGCCAGCACCCCTCTCCCCCAGGGAAATAATTCACCCCTCCACTTT. The full variable domain, rest sourced from reference TRBV2 and TRBJ1-6, is EPEVTQTPSHQVTQMGQEVILRCVPISNHLYFYWYRQILGQKVEFLVSFYNNEISEKSEIFDDQFSVERPDGSNFTLKIRSTKLEDSAMYFCASTPLPQGNNSPLHFGNGTRLTVT.

The DNA of the CDR3 is TGTGCCAGCAGCTTAAGAGGTCTTTTGGTCGAGCAGTACTTC. Its translation is CASSLRGLLVEQYF. The chain uses TRBV11-2 and TRBJ2-7; D is undetermined. The length of the CDR3 is 14 residues. V was pared by 2 bases and J by 6 bases, with 14 bases between. Per the germline V gene, CDR1 is SGHAT and CDR2 is FQNNGV.

This clone has more than one count but fewer than ten. The chain carries TRBV30 and TRBJ1-1; D unclear. CDR1 is GTSNPN and CDR2 is SVGIG in the germline V gene (reference sequence). V was cut by 3 bases and J by 4 bases, with 12 bases left in between. CDR3 length: 13 residues. The CDR3 reads CAWRRWPGTEAFF. Here the CDR3 DNA reads TGTGCCTGGAGGAGGTGGCCGGGCACTGAAGCTTTCTTT.

The DNA of the CDR3 is TGTGCCAGCAGCTCTATACCACAGGGGAAGGCGTCACCCCTCCACTTT. It codes for CASSSIPQGKASPLHF. This chain joins TRBV7-8 and TRBJ1-6, with 7 nucleotides matching TRBD1. The V and J ends lost 4 bases and 10 bases, in that order; junction bases with no gene match: 13. The CDR3 extends over 16 amino acids. Germline CDR1 is SGHVS and CDR2 is FQNEAQ.

In regard to this clone: Within the sample, other DNA sequences also encode this same CDR3. The gene calls are TRBV11-2 and TRBJ2-7; D may be TRBD1 (5 bases). V shed 3 bases and J shed 5 bases, with 8 bases lying between them. CDR1 is SGHAT and CDR2 is FQNNGV in the germline V gene. The CDR3 extends over 12 amino acids. CDR3 nucleotide sequence: TGTGCCAGCAGCTTGACAGTTAACGAGCAGTACGTC. The encoded protein is CASSLTVNEQYV.